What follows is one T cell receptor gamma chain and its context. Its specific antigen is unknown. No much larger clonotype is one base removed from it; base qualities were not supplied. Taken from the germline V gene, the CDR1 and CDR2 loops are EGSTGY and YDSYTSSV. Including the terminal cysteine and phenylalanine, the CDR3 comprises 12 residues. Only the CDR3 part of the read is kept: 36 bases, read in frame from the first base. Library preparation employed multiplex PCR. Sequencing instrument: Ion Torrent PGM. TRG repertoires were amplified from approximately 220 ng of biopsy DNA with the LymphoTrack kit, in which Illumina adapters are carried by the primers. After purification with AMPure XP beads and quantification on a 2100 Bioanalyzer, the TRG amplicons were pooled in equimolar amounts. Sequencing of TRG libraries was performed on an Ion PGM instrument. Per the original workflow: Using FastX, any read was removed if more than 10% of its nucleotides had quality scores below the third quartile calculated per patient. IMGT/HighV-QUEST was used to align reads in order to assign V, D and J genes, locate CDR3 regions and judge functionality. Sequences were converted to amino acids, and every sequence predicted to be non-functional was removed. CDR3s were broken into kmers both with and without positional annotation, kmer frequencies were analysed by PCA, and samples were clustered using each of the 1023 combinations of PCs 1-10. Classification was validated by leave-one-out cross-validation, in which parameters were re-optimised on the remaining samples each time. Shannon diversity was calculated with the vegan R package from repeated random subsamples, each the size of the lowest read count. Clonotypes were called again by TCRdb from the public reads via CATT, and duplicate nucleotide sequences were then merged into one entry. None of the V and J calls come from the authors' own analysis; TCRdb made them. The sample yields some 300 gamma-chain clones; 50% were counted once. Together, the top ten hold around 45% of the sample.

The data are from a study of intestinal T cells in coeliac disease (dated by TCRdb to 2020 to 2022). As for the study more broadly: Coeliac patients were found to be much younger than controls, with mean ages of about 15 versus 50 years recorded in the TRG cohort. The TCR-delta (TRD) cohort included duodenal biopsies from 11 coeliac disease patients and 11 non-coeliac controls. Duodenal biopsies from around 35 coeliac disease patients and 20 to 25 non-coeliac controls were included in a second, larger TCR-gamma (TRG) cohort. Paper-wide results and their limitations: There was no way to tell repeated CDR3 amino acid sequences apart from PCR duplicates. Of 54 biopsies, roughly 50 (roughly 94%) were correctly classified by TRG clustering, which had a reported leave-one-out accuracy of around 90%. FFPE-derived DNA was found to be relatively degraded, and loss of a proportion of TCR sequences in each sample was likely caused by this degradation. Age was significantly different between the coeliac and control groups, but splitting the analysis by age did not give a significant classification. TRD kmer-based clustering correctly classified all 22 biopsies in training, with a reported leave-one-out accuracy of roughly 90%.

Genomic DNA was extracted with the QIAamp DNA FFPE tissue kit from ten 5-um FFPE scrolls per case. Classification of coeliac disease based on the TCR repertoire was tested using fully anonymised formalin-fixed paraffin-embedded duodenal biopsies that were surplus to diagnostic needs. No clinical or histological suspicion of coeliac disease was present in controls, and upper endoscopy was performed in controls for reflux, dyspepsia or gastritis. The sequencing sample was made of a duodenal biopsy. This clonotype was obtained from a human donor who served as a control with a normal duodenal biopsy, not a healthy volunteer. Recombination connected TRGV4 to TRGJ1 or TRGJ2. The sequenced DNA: TGTGCACCGGACGCGTCGGGGTTGAAGAAACTCTTT. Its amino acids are CAPDASGLKKLF.